This TCR beta chain came from a study of T cell responses to AZD1222 COVID-19 vaccine. The study, taken as a whole, reports: Most donors were white British, females outnumbered males, and clonal diversity was possibly underestimated.

As for this clone: As yet, its antigen is unknown.

Some clones are missing from TCRdb's copy, which holds only in-frame ones; the method was immunoSEQ multiplex PCR. The data show roughly 110,000 clones, roughly nine tenths seen once. The CDR3 is made up of 16 amino acids. V was trimmed by 4 bases and J by 2 bases, leaving 18 bases between them. Germline-derived CDR1 and CDR2 are SGHRS and YFSETQ. The origin of this receptor is an adult who received the AZD1222 COVID-19 vaccine. This chain connects TRBV5-1 to TRBJ1-1; D may be TRBD1 (6 bases). The specimen was peripheral blood, collected 28 days after the second AZD1222 dose. The CDR3: CASSRGEGVDNTEAFF. CDR3 bases: TGCGCCAGCAGCCGTGGGGAGGGGGTTGACAACACTGAAGCTTTCTTT.